This TCR beta chain stems from a study of T cell clones after liver transplantation. As for the study in general: Post-transplant blood was tracked for graft-donor-reactive T cell clones identified in a pre-transplant mixed lymphocyte reaction. Apart from three HCV-positive recipients, transplants were for non-autoimmune, non-viral reasons.

This table comes from immunoSEQ multiplex PCR, and its TCRdb copy is limited to in-frame clones, with some not included. The top ten hold about 2.6% of the sample, which has roughly 100,000 clones, 80% to 90% seen once. The germline CDR1 and CDR2 sequences are SGHRS and YFSETQ. CDR3 length: 15 residues. V shed 0 bases and J shed 7 bases, with 14 bases lying between them. This clone was seen a handful of times. Sequenced material: CD4+ T cells from blood, taken around 44 months after liver transplant. J is TRBJ1-5 and V is TRBV5-1; perhaps TRBD1 as D (6 bases). This sequence was found in a human patient who received a liver transplant. The T cells may come from the graft donor. The CDR3 region is CASSLAAGVGQPQHF. CDR3 in DNA: TGCGCCAGCAGCTTGGCCGCAGGGGTAGGCCAGCCCCAGCATTTT.